Listed below are T cell receptor beta chains from one sample, sequenced in a study of beta chain features in type 1 diabetes. The repertoire was sequenced with immunoSEQ multiplex PCR; TCRdb's copy has only in-frame clones and lacks some. The sample records a few hundred thousand clones, about 10% being singletons. The sample was central memory CD4+ T cells from blood. These receptors were collected from a man aged 30 to 39 with type 1 diabetes. CDR3s include the opening cysteine and the closing phenylalanine or tryptophan. The D gene is left open where the match is weak. Size tells how often a clone was seen (once, few, many) or the class of an expanded clone, and some rows leave it out.

d_gene	v_gene	j_gene	abundance	CDR3aa	CDR3nt
NA	TRBV19	TRBJ2-5	NA	CASSTSGGKTQYF	TGTGCCAGTAGTACCTCCGGGGGCAAGACCCAGTACTTC
TRBD2	TRBV5-4	TRBJ2-5	few	CASSFGLAGQETQYF	TGTGCCAGCAGCTTCGGACTAGCGGGGCAAGAGACCCAGTACTTC
TRBD2	TRBV19	TRBJ2-7	few	CASRKLAGNSYEQYF	TGTGCCAGTAGGAAACTAGCGGGAAACTCCTACGAGCAGTACTTC
TRBD1	TRBV4-2	TRBJ1-5	few	CASSRSPGQGGQPQHF	TGTGCCAGCAGCCGCTCTCCTGGACAGGGAGGACAGCCCCAGCATTTT
NA	TRBV5-1	TRBJ1-2	few	CASRQSANYGYTF	TGCGCCAGCAGGCAAAGTGCAAACTATGGCTACACCTTC
NA	TRBV4-1	TRBJ1-5	NA	CASSPQGIGNQPQHF	TGCGCCAGCAGCCCCCAGGGAATCGGCAATCAGCCCCAGCATTTT
NA	TRBV11-2	TRBJ2-7	NA	CASSFRPGTLYEQYF	TGTGCCAGCAGCTTTCGGCCTGGTACCCTCTACGAGCAGTACTTC
NA	TRBV5-6	TRBJ2-7	many	CASSGDHSAEQYF	TGTGCCAGCAGCGGGGATCACAGCGCGGAGCAGTACTTC
NA	TRBV4-1	TRBJ1-2	NA	CASSQTRTGGYTF	TGCGCCAGCAGCCAAACAAGGACCGGAGGCTACACCTTC
NA	TRBV11-2	TRBJ2-1	NA	CASSENRAPNEQFF	TGTGCCAGCAGCGAGAACCGGGCCCCAAATGAGCAGTTCTTC
TRBD1	TRBV19	TRBJ1-4	few	CASSIDPLRGRNEKLFF	TGTGCCAGTAGTATAGACCCTCTCAGGGGGCGTAATGAAAAACTGTTTTTT
NA	TRBV5-6	TRBJ2-1	many	CASSLTGISNEQFF	TGTGCCAGCAGCTTAACCGGGATCTCAAATGAGCAGTTCTTC
NA	TRBV28	TRBJ1-1	few	CASNRWLMNTEAFF	TGTGCCAGCAATAGGTGGCTGATGAACACTGAAGCTTTCTTT
TRBD1	TRBV29-1	TRBJ2-7	many	CSVARTGSYEQYF	TGCAGCGTGGCAAGGACAGGCTCCTACGAGCAGTACTTC
NA	TRBV6-6	TRBJ2-6	few	CASSYGTGSGANVLTF	TGTGCCAGCAGTTACGGTACAGGGTCGGGGGCCAACGTCCTGACTTTC
TRBD1	TRBV7-9	TRBJ2-7	NA	CASSWTGKYEQYF	TGTGCCAGCAGTTGGACAGGGAAGTACGAGCAGTACTTC
NA	TRBV23-1	TRBJ2-2	few	CASSQSGRLRCFF	TGCGCCAGCAGTCAATCAGGTCGACTGCGCTGTTTTTTT
NA	TRBV5-1	TRBJ2-5	few	CASSLVGTGMETQYF	TGCGCCAGCAGCTTGGTGGGAACAGGGATGGAGACCCAGTACTTC
NA	TRBV6-5	TRBJ2-7	few	CASSPKAVTYEQYF	TGTGCCAGCAGCCCCAAGGCTGTAACCTACGAGCAGTACTTC
NA	TRBV6-5	TRBJ2-1	few	CASSAGPGRKFF	TGTGCCAGCAGTGCCGGCCCAGGCCGGAAGTTCTTC
NA	TRBV5-1	TRBJ2-2	few	CASSLPWTESTGELFF	TGCGCCAGCAGCTTACCTTGGACGGAATCCACCGGGGAGCTGTTTTTT
NA	TRBV5-1	TRBJ1-2	NA	CASSFSGYYGYTF	TGCGCCAGCAGCTTTTCCGGATACTATGGCTACACCTTC
TRBD1	TRBV6-6	TRBJ2-5	NA	CASSPQGAAGEQYF	TGTGCCAGCAGTCCACAGGGGGCGGCAGGAGAGCAGTACTTC
NA	TRBV4-1	TRBJ2-1	NA	CASSQGVGDSYNEQFF	TGCGCCAGCAGCCAAGGGGTGGGAGACTCCTACAATGAGCAGTTCTTC
NA	TRBV7-9	TRBJ2-1	few	CASSDTYNEQFF	TGTGCCAGCAGTGACACGTACAATGAGCAGTTCTTC
NA	TRBV11-3	TRBJ2-5	NA	CASSLGGDSETQYF	TGTGCCAGCAGCTTAGGCGGGGATTCTGAGACCCAGTACTTC
TRBD1	TRBV6-1	TRBJ1-3	few	CASSDRASGNTIYF	TGTGCCAGCAGCGACAGGGCTAGCGGAAACACCATATATTTT
TRBD1	TRBV7-2	TRBJ2-5	NA	CASSLDRGETQYF	TGTGCCAGCAGCTTAGACAGGGGGGAGACCCAGTACTTC
NA	TRBV6-6	TRBJ1-1	few	CASSYKGSTEAFF	TGTGCCAGCAGTTACAAAGGGAGTACTGAAGCTTTCTTT
NA	TRBV7-8	TRBJ2-5	NA	CASSPTSETQYF	TGTGCCAGCAGCCCGACCTCAGAGACCCAGTACTTC
NA	TRBV10-3	TRBJ2-7	few	CAIGSFYEQYF	TGTGCCATCGGGAGTTTCTACGAGCAGTACTTC
NA	TRBV14	TRBJ1-4	many	CASSRGRVEKLFF	TGTGCCAGCAGCCGGGGCAGGGTTGAAAAACTGTTTTTT
NA	TRBV27	TRBJ2-1	few	CASSLRGNDEQFF	TGTGCCAGCAGTTTAAGAGGGAACGATGAGCAGTTCTTC
TRBD1	TRBV5-6	TRBJ2-1	many	CASSRTGDNEQFF	TGTGCCAGCAGCCGGACAGGGGACAATGAGCAGTTCTTC
NA	TRBV7-9	TRBJ2-1	NA	CASNSGRGRTPTNEQFF	TGTGCCAGCAACAGCGGACGCGGACGGACCCCAACAAATGAGCAGTTCTTC
NA	TRBV4-1	TRBJ2-5	few	CASSQEADRETQYF	TGCGCCAGCAGCCAAGAGGCTGACAGGGAGACCCAGTACTTC
NA	TRBV27	TRBJ1-2	once	CASSLRGGPEGYTF	TGTGCCAGCAGTTTACGGGGGGGCCCAGAAGGCTACACCTTC
TRBD1	TRBV28	TRBJ2-3	many	CASSPGGLRADTQYF	TGTGCCAGCAGCCCAGGGGGCCTGAGGGCAGATACGCAGTATTTT
NA	TRBV28	TRBJ1-1	few	CASSSRDTEAFF	TGTGCCAGCAGTTCTAGGGACACTGAAGCTTTCTTT
TRBD1	TRBV6-5	TRBJ1-5	NA	CASTLDRDSNQPQHF	TGTGCCAGCACCTTGGACAGGGATAGCAATCAGCCCCAGCATTTT
NA	TRBV7-2	TRBJ2-1	many	CASSSLGSSYNEQFF	TGTGCCAGCAGCTCACTCGGTAGCTCCTACAATGAGCAGTTCTTC
TRBD1	TRBV5-1	TRBJ2-1	NA	CASIPTGGDQNEQFF	TGCGCCAGCATCCCAACAGGGGGCGATCAGAATGAGCAGTTCTTC
NA	TRBV11-2	TRBJ2-5	few	CASSFLPEETQYF	TGTGCCAGCAGCTTCCTCCCGGAAGAGACCCAGTACTTC
NA	TRBV23-1	TRBJ1-4	many	CASSQSSYVSGLNEKLFF	TGCGCCAGCAGTCAATCATCGTATGTGTCCGGTCTAAATGAAAAACTGTTTTTT
TRBD1	TRBV27	TRBJ1-2	few	CASSSRTGGYGYTF	TGTGCCAGCAGTTCACGGACAGGGGGCTATGGCTACACCTTC
TRBD1	TRBV4-1	TRBJ1-6	NA	CASSQEPGQGSSPLHF	TGCGCCAGCAGCCAAGAGCCGGGACAGGGCAGTTCACCCCTCCACTTT
NA	TRBV11-3	TRBJ2-2	NA	CASSISQKLGTGELFF	TGTGCCAGCAGCATCTCACAAAAGCTTGGCACCGGGGAGCTGTTTTTT
TRBD2	TRBV7-3	TRBJ2-1	few	CASSQAGSGRTSEQFF	TGTGCCAGCAGCCAAGCGGGTAGCGGGAGGACAAGTGAGCAGTTCTTC
NA	TRBV27	TRBJ2-2	few	CASSILQAPNTGELFF	TGTGCCAGCAGTATCTTACAGGCGCCGAACACCGGGGAGCTGTTTTTT
NA	TRBV28	TRBJ2-7	few	CASMSRSTYEQYF	TGTGCCAGCATGTCCAGGAGTACCTACGAGCAGTACTTC
NA	TRBV29-1	TRBJ1-3	few	CSARTTGGNTIYF	TGCAGCGCCAGAACAACGGGAGGAAACACCATATATTTT
NA	TRBV29-1	TRBJ1-3	NA	CSVEVGISGNTIYF	TGCAGCGTTGAAGTAGGAATCTCTGGAAACACCATATATTTT